This is a list of T cell receptor beta chains from one sample in a study of neurological immune-mediated disorders. TCRdb called the 5' RACE reads again in MiXCR, with one record for every CDR3 protein. The top ten clones hold 2% to 2.5% of a sample with tens of thousands of distinct CDR3 sequences, approximately 5% of them seen once. Material for sequencing was PBMCs. The receptors were sampled from a woman aged 70-85 years with multiple sclerosis. Both conserved end residues are part of each CDR3. Fields, in order: D gene, V gene, J gene, clone size, CDR3 protein, CDR3 DNA. A D gene is named only where the DNA matches it firmly. Size is stated for part of the rows, as once, few or many counts, or as a class when the clone is expanded.

>TRBD1|TRBV15|TRBJ1-4|many
CATSRDKGQGGEKLFF
TGTGCCACCAGCAGAGATAAGGGACAGGGTGGTGAAAAACTGTTTTTT
>NA|TRBV3-1|TRBJ2-1|many
CASSPTGYEQFF
TGTGCCAGCAGTCCAACGGGGTATGAGCAGTTCTTC
>NA|TRBV6-2/TRBV6-3|TRBJ2-7|many
CASTQGYEQYF
TGTGCCAGCACCCAGGGATACGAGCAGTACTTC
>TRBD2|TRBV24-1|TRBJ2-1|many
CATSGGTSGYNEQFF
TGTGCCACCAGTGGCGGGACTAGCGGCTACAATGAGCAGTTCTTC
>TRBD2|TRBV18|TRBJ2-7|many
CASSPPPASGLSYEQYF
TGTGCCAGCTCACCCCCTCCGGCTAGCGGGCTTTCCTACGAGCAGTACTTC
>TRBD2|TRBV7-8|TRBJ2-3|many
CASSFVAGGPLDTQYF
TGTGCCAGCAGCTTTGTAGCGGGAGGGCCGTTAGATACGCAGTATTTT
>NA|TRBV20-1|TRBJ1-1|many
CSARKDTSNTEAFF
TGCAGTGCTAGGAAGGACACCTCGAACACTGAAGCTTTCTTT
>TRBD2|TRBV5-1|TRBJ2-1|many
CASSLETSGTSQFF
TGCGCCAGCAGCTTGGAAACTAGCGGGACCTCCCAGTTCTTC
>NA|TRBV29-1|TRBJ1-1|many
CSVWASTNTEAFF
TGCAGCGTTTGGGCCAGTACAAACACTGAAGCTTTCTTT
>NA|TRBV29-1|TRBJ1-2|many
CSVNRESYGYTF
TGCAGCGTGAACAGGGAATCCTATGGCTACACCTTC
>NA|TRBV6-6|TRBJ2-5|many
CASSYSSQETQYF
TGTGCCAGCAGTTACTCGAGCCAAGAGACCCAGTACTTC
>TRBD2|TRBV7-2|TRBJ2-1|NA
CASSPMGLAGVREQFF
TGTGCCAGCAGCCCAATGGGACTAGCGGGAGTTCGTGAGCAGTTCTTC
>NA|TRBV12-3/TRBV12-4|TRBJ1-2|many
CASSPPDGYGYTF
TGTGCCAGCAGTCCCCCGGACGGCTATGGCTACACCTTC
>NA|TRBV29-1|TRBJ2-2|many
CSAFRGTHSNGELFF
TGCAGCGCGTTTAGAGGGACACACAGTAACGGGGAGCTGTTTTTT
>NA|TRBV29-1|TRBJ2-1|many
CSVDSYNEQFF
TGCAGCGTCGACTCCTACAATGAGCAGTTCTTC
>TRBD2|TRBV7-2|TRBJ2-1|many
CASSSGTSGSRFNEQFF
TGTGCCAGCAGCTCCGGGACTAGCGGGAGCAGGTTCAATGAGCAGTTCTTC
>TRBD1|TRBV4-1|TRBJ2-4|many
CASSQWTGLGDLAKNIQYF
TGCGCCAGCAGCCAATGGACAGGGTTGGGGGATCTAGCCAAAAACATTCAGTACTTC
>NA|TRBV19|TRBJ1-2|few
CASSSLPAYGYTF
TGTGCCAGTAGTAGTCTGCCAGCCTATGGCTACACCTTC
>TRBD2|TRBV7-2|TRBJ2-7|many
CASSLSSGAYEQYF
TGTGCCAGCAGCTTATCTAGCGGCGCCTACGAGCAGTACTTC
>TRBD1|TRBV29-1|TRBJ2-1|many
CSVEGTGINEQFF
TGCAGCGTTGAAGGGACAGGGATCAATGAGCAGTTCTTC
>TRBD1|TRBV5-4|TRBJ1-2|many
CASSLGGQYYGYTF
TGTGCCAGCAGCTTGGGGGGACAGTACTATGGCTACACCTTC
>TRBD2|TRBV5-1|TRBJ2-5|many
CASSTGTSGTQETQYF
TGCGCCAGCAGCACCGGGACTAGCGGGACCCAAGAGACCCAGTACTTC
>NA|TRBV5-1|TRBJ2-1|few
CASSLEGGYEQFF
TGCGCCAGCAGCTTGGAAGGGGGGTATGAGCAGTTCTTC
>NA|TRBV18|TRBJ1-5|many
CASSPTGTNNQPQHF
TGTGCCAGCTCACCAACTGGGACGAACAATCAGCCCCAGCATTTT
>NA|TRBV20-1|TRBJ2-7|many
CSAKTIGPAYEQYF
TGCAGTGCGAAGACTATTGGCCCCGCTTACGAGCAGTACTTC
>NA|TRBV20-1|TRBJ2-1|NA
CSARDSLSFEQFF
TGCAGTGCTAGAGATAGTTTGTCTTTTGAGCAGTTCTTC
>NA|TRBV12-3/TRBV12-4|TRBJ1-5|many
CASSLARDQPQHF
TGTGCCAGCAGTTTAGCCAGGGATCAGCCCCAGCATTTT
>NA|TRBV20-1|TRBJ1-2|NA
CSDLGNSNDGYTF
TGCAGTGACTTGGGAAACTCGAATGATGGCTACACCTTC
>NA|TRBV12-3/TRBV12-4|TRBJ2-3|many
CASSSSVYSTDTQYF
TGTGCCAGCAGTTCTAGCGTTTACAGCACAGATACGCAGTATTTT
>NA|TRBV7-8|TRBJ1-1|NA
CASSLRDRLNTEAFF
TGTGCCAGCAGCTTACGGGACCGCCTGAACACTGAAGCTTTCTTT
>NA|TRBV25-1|TRBJ2-1|many
CASSGDRFRDNEQFF
TGTGCCAGCAGTGGCGACAGGTTCAGGGACAATGAGCAGTTCTTC
>TRBD2|TRBV6-5|TRBJ2-7|many
CAGKAGDTYEQYF
TGTGCCGGAAAAGCGGGAGATACGTACGAGCAGTACTTC
>NA|TRBV5-8|TRBJ2-3|many
CASRFTDTQYF
TGTGCCAGCAGGTTCACAGATACGCAGTATTTT
>TRBD1|TRBV24-1|TRBJ1-1|many
CATRARQGTEAFF
TGTGCCACCAGGGCCCGACAGGGCACTGAAGCTTTCTTT
>TRBD1|TRBV7-2|TRBJ1-1|many
CASSFRTGRGTEAFF
TGTGCCAGCAGCTTCAGGACAGGGCGCGGTACTGAAGCTTTCTTT
>TRBD1|TRBV10-3|TRBJ1-2|many
CAISGQGGKDGYTF
TGTGCCATCAGTGGCCAGGGGGGGAAGGATGGCTACACCTTC
>TRBD2|TRBV15|TRBJ2-1|many
CATSRPLAGVEQFF
TGTGCCACCAGCAGGCCCCTAGCGGGAGTTGAGCAGTTCTTC
>NA|TRBV20-1|TRBJ2-3|many
CSASEGSFTDTQYF
TGCAGTGCTAGTGAAGGGTCCTTCACAGATACGCAGTATTTT
>NA|TRBV7-9|TRBJ2-3|NA
CDSSLSNPSQYF
TGTGACAGCAGCTTAAGCAATCCGTCGCAGTATTTT
>NA|TRBV27|TRBJ1-6|many
CASSLSGSSPLHF
TGTGCCAGCAGTTTATCGGGTTCCTCACCCCTCCACTTT
>NA|TRBV4-1|TRBJ1-1|NA
CASSPGPWKGTNTEAFF
TGCGCCAGCAGCCCAGGACCCTGGAAGGGGACGAACACTGAAGCTTTCTTT
>TRBD1|TRBV7-3|TRBJ2-5|many
CASSLGPEQGGETQYF
TGTGCCAGCAGCTTAGGTCCGGAACAGGGGGGAGAGACCCAGTACTTC
>NA|TRBV5-1|TRBJ1-1|few
CASSRQAANTEAFF
TGCGCCAGCAGCCGACAGGCGGCGAACACTGAAGCTTTCTTT
>NA|TRBV20-1|TRBJ2-4|many
CSASGDLAKNIQYF
TGCAGTGCTAGCGGAGATCTAGCCAAAAACATTCAGTACTTC
>NA|TRBV12-3/TRBV12-4|TRBJ2-6|many
CASSLWLSGANVLTF
TGTGCCAGCAGTTTGTGGCTCTCTGGGGCCAACGTCCTGACTTTC
>TRBD1|TRBV7-8|TRBJ2-5|many
CASSSKTGGEETQYF
TGTGCCAGCAGCTCGAAGACAGGGGGCGAAGAGACCCAGTACTTC
>NA|TRBV9|TRBJ2-1|many
CASSGDRYNEQFF
TGTGCCAGCAGCGGTGACAGATACAATGAGCAGTTCTTC
>NA|TRBV4-2|TRBJ2-1|many
CASSQLADSSYNEQFF
TGTGCCAGCAGCCAACTAGCGGACAGCTCCTACAATGAGCAGTTCTTC
>NA|TRBV6-1|TRBJ1-4|many
CASSRVSREREKLFF
TGTGCCAGCTCAAGAGTAAGCAGGGAGCGTGAAAAACTGTTTTTT
>NA|TRBV6-5|TRBJ1-2|many
CASSLHRDTYGYTF
TGTGCCAGCAGTTTACACCGGGACACCTATGGCTACACCTTC
>NA|TRBV27|TRBJ1-4|many
CASRDSTNEKLFF
TGTGCCAGCAGAGATTCAACTAATGAAAAACTGTTTTTT
>NA|TRBV15|TRBJ2-5|many
CATSRDKGGQETQYF
TGTGCCACCAGCAGAGATAAGGGTGGGCAAGAGACCCAGTACTTC
>NA|TRBV5-1|TRBJ2-3|many
CASSSGDFTDTQYF
TGCGCCAGCAGCTCAGGGGACTTCACAGATACGCAGTATTTT
>TRBD1|TRBV5-1|TRBJ1-1|many
CASSQDRGVEAFF
TGCGCCAGCAGTCAGGACAGGGGAGTTGAAGCTTTCTTT
>NA|TRBV3-1|TRBJ1-2|many
CASSQDSGQRSNYGYTF
TGTGCCAGCAGCCAAGATTCTGGACAGAGATCTAACTATGGCTACACCTTC
>TRBD1|TRBV20-1|TRBJ2-5|many
CSASGDRVNQETQYF
TGCAGTGCTAGCGGGGACAGGGTAAACCAAGAGACCCAGTACTTC
>NA|TRBV20-1|TRBJ2-6|NA
CSGADSGANVLTF
TGCAGTGGGGCGGACAGCGGGGCCAACGTCCTGACTTTC